This TCR beta chain was identified in a study of T-cell memory formation after mild COVID-19. Points from the study as a whole: Clones shrinking from day 15 to 85 showed even CD4/CD8 mixes; later expanders tilted CD4+.

Worth noting for this clonotype: Antigen specificity is unknown.

Germline loops: CDR1 KGHDR, CDR2 SFDVKD. The V end was cut by 12 bases, the J end by 5 bases, with 24 bases between. This CDR3 has 15 amino acids. Each CDR3 protein gets one entry after TCRdb re-called the 5' RACE reads with MiXCR. This sample has under 600,000 distinct CDR3 sequences, with about 22% found just once. The receptor comes from an adult woman who had mild COVID-19 (a few samples of this study predate the infection). Cell type and time point are not known. Sequenced input: PBMCs or a T cell subset sorted from them (not recorded which). The chain uses TRBV24-1 and TRBJ2-5; a possible D gene is TRBD1 (5 bases). DNA of the CDR3: TGTGCCTCCCATAGGGGCGGTAGTTCGGTCGAGACCCAGTACTTC. As protein: CASHRGGSSVETQYF.